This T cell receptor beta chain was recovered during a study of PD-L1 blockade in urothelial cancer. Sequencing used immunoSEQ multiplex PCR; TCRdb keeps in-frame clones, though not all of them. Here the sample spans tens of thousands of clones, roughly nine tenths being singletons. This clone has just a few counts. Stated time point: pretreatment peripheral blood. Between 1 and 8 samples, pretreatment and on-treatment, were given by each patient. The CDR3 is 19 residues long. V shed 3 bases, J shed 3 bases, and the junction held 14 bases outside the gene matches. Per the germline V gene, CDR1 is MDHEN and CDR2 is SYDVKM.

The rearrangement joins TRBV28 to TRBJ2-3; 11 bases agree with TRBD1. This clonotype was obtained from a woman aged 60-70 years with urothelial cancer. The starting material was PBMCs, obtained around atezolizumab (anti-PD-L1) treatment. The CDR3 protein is CASSLYNLPGTGGTDTQYF. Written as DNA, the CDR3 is TGTGCCAGCAGTTTGTACAACCTTCCCGGGACAGGGGGAACAGATACGCAGTATTTT.